The 3 T cell receptor beta chains reported below all come from one sample, sequenced in a study of blood T cell repertoires in COVID-19 (dated by TCRdb to about 2020). Receptor amplification or capture employed the immunoSEQ multiplex PCR assay. TCRdb took this table from immuneACCESS and kept in-frame rearrangements with V and J called. Such tables lack part of the clones; where checked against another copy, unresolved V genes explain under half of the gap, and the rest is unexplained. Counted in this sample were a few hundred thousand clones; 75% to 90% of them appeared once. The ten largest clonotypes hold 15% to 20% of the sample. Sample: PBMCs or T cells enriched from blood (not recorded which). These receptors were collected from a man aged 35-49 years who had recovered from COVID-19.

The chain has TRBV27 and TRBJ2-7, with a possible D match to TRBD2 (5 bases). CDR1 MNHEY and CDR2 SMNVEV come from the germline V gene (reference sequence). The CDR3 length is 14 residues. The V end was cut by 1 base, the J end by 4 bases, with 11 bases between. CDR3 loop: CASSLYIGEYEQYF. Here the CDR3 DNA reads TGTGCCAGCAGTTTATATATTGGGGAGTACGAGCAGTACTTC.

V is TRBV27 and J is TRBJ2-1; TRBD2 matches 8 bases. The ends lost 4 bases at V and 8 bases at J; junction bases unmatched: 16. The CDR3 spans 17 residues. From germline, CDR1 is MNHEY and CDR2 SMNVEV (reference sequence). In DNA, the CDR3 is TGTGCCAGCAGTTCGCTGCCAGGGAGCGGGAGAACGGATGAGCAGTTCTTC. Encoded protein: CASSSLPGSGRTDEQFF.

The CDR3 region has the DNA TGTGCCAGCAGAAAAATCCAGGGGGCGTACACCGGGGAGCTGTTTTTT. Translating gives CASRKIQGAYTGELFF. This chain links TRBV6-6 with TRBJ2-2, with 8 bases aligning to TRBD1. V gave up 6 bases and J gave up 3 bases; unmatched junction bases: 9. This CDR3 spans 16 amino acids. CDR1 MNHNY and CDR2 SVGAGI come from the germline V gene (reference sequence).